This T cell receptor beta chain was identified in a study of T cells in Graves' hyperthyroidism and ophthalmopathy. Investigators excluded patients with uncontrolled infection, other autoimmune disease, pregnancy or lactation. V lost 5 bases, J lost 1 base, and 15 bases lay in between. Germline values: CDR1 SGHAT, CDR2 FQNNGV. This CDR3 has 15 residues. The sample holds many counts of this clonotype. Template material for amplifying TCR beta CDR3 regions consisted of RNA transcripts. During a first-round RT-PCR of the TCR CDR3, the HTBI primer set was used. TCRdb used MiXCR to reprocess the multiplex PCR reads, holding one entry per CDR3 protein. The sample consists of fewer than 650,000 distinct CDR3 sequences, approximately 15% of them appearing once.

The receptor was derived from a middle-aged woman with Graves' hyperthyroidism. What was sequenced was blood. This chain links TRBV11-2 with TRBJ2-7, with D perhaps given as TRBD1 or TRBD2 (7 bases each). CDR3 sequence: CASSPSRGGSYEQYF. CDR3 sequence (DNA): TGTGCCAGCAGCCCATCCAGGGGGGGATCCTACGAGCAGTACTTC. The full variable domain, in which reference TRBV11-2 and TRBJ2-7 provide the parts outside the CDR3, is EAGVAQSPRYKIIEKRQSVAFWCNPISGHATLYWYQQILGQGPKLLIQFQNNGVVDDSQLPKDRFSAERLKGVDSTLKIQPAKLEDSAVYLCASSPSRGGSYEQYFGPGTRLTVT.